Presented here are 20 T cell receptor beta chains from one specimen sequenced in a study of vaccination effects on CD4 cells after COVID-19. Produced via immunoSEQ multiplex PCR; TCRdb's table is partial and in-frame only. Of about 48,000 clones in the sample, approximately 61% are singletons; the top ten hold nearly 5.5%. Their recognized antigens are unknown. After roughly 10 days in culture, the CD4+ T cells were isolated. Specimen: CD4+ T cells from PBMCs cultured without peptide, collected before COVID-19 vaccination. The receptors were gathered from a human donor who received a COVID-19 vaccine.

The chain uses TRBV27 and TRBJ1-2; 7 nucleotides align to TRBD1. This CDR3 has 15 amino acids. V gave up 7 bases and J gave up 4 bases; unmatched junction bases: 12. CDR1 and CDR2 from the germline V gene are MNHEY and SMNVEV (reference sequence). CDR3 loop: CASKPNRGGSYGYTF. CDR3 DNA sequence: TGTGCCAGCAAACCCAACAGGGGCGGGAGCTATGGCTACACCTTC.

This sequence joins TRBV28 and TRBJ1-5; TRBD1 aligns across 8 bases. V was clipped by 4 bases and J by 5 bases; unmatched bases: 4. Per the germline V gene, CDR1 is MDHEN and CDR2 is SYDVKM. The CDR3 is made up of 14 amino acids. The CDR3 sequence is CASSWDRRYQPQHF. In DNA, the CDR3 is TGTGCCAGCAGTTGGGACAGGCGGTATCAGCCCCAGCATTTT. The entire variable domain, with the rest obtained from reference TRBV28 and TRBJ1-5, is as follows: DVKVTQSSRYLVKRTGEKVFLECVQDMDHENMFWYRQDPGLGLRLIYFSYDVKMKEKGDIPEGYSVSREKKERFSLILESASTNQTSMYLCASSWDRRYQPQHFGDGTRLSIL.

The gene calls are TRBV19 and TRBJ1-1; the D gene is possibly TRBD1 (5 bases). This CDR3 comprises 15 residues. Looked up from germline, CDR1 is LNHDA and CDR2 is SQIVND (reference sequence). V lost 3 bases and J 1 base, leaving 12 bases between the germline ends. The CDR3 nucleotides are TGTGCCAGTAGTATCGCTAGACAGACGAACACTGAAGCTTTCTTT. It specifies CASSIARQTNTEAFF.

This sequence joins TRBV5-1 and TRBJ2-1; no firm D call. The V gene's germline CDR1 is SGHRS and CDR2 YFSETQ. V lost 4 bases and J 3 bases, leaving 11 bases between the germline ends. The CDR3 spans 14 residues. This chain's CDR3 is CASSDPGLYNEQFF. CDR3 nucleotide sequence: TGCGCCAGCAGCGACCCGGGCCTCTACAATGAGCAGTTCTTC. Drawing the rest from reference TRBV5-1 and TRBJ2-1, the complete variable domain is KAGVTQTPRYLIKTRGQQVTLSCSPISGHRSVSWYQQTPGQGLQFLFEYFSETQRNKGNFPGRFSGRQFSNSRSEMNVSTLELGDSALYLCASSDPGLYNEQFFGPGTRLTVL.

The chain is built from TRBV9 and TRBJ2-1; TRBD2 matches 9 bases. Per germline, CDR1 SGDLS and CDR2 YYNGEE. V lost 0 bases and J lost 1; bases outside the gene matches: 5. The CDR3 spans 17 residues. CDR3: CASSVGGSGGSYNEQFF. In DNA form, the CDR3 reads TGTGCCAGCAGCGTAGGAGGTAGCGGGGGTTCCTACAATGAGCAGTTCTTC.

This clone was seen only a few times. The chain uses TRBV7-2 and TRBJ1-6, with TRBD1 as a possible D gene (6 bases). The V end lost 5 bases, the J end lost 9 bases, and 17 bases lay between the germline ends. Per the germline V gene, CDR1 is SGHTA and CDR2 is FQGNSA. This CDR3 has 15 amino acids. In nucleotides, the CDR3 is TGTGCCAGCAGCATCAGGGGCGCCGGGAGTTCACCCCTCCACTTT. It yields the protein CASSIRGAGSSPLHF.

The chain links TRBV23-1 to TRBJ1-2, with D uncertain. TRBV23-1 is an ORF, with its function uncertain. V was trimmed by 1 base and J by 4 bases, leaving 10 bases between them. The CDR3 is 14 residues long. In DNA form, the CDR3 reads TGCGCCAGCAGTCAATATTGCCAGGTCTATGGCTACACCTTC. Protein: CASSQYCQVYGYTF.

The genes are TRBV7-2 and TRBJ1-5; possibly TRBD1 for D (5 bases). The V gene lost 1 base and the J gene lost 3 bases, with 13 bases spanning the gap. In germline, CDR1 is SGHTA, CDR2 FQGNSA. The CDR3 has 16 amino acids. The CDR3 region is CASSLGAGTYNQPQHF. CDR3 DNA sequence: TGTGCCAGCAGCTTAGGGGCAGGGACCTACAATCAGCCCCAGCATTTT.

The CDR3 here is CASSEALGESYYEQYF. CDR3 nucleotides: TGTGCCAGCAGTGAAGCGCTGGGGGAGTCGTACTACGAGCAGTACTTC. The V call is TRBV6-1, the J call TRBJ2-7; D may match TRBD1 or TRBD2 (5 bases each). Germline V gene data show CDR1 as MNHNS and CDR2 as SASEGT. There are 16 residues in the CDR3. V was trimmed by 0 bases and J by 3 bases, leaving 15 bases between them.

The chain uses TRBV5-1 and TRBJ2-3; the match to TRBD1 covers 8 bases. The CDR3 consists of 16 residues. V trimming: 2 bases; J trimming: 1 base; junction bases outside the gene matches: 6. Per the germline V gene, CDR1 is SGHRS and CDR2 is YFSETQ. CDR3 sequence (DNA): TGCGCCAGCAGCTTAGCAGGGGGCTTTGGCACAGATACGCAGTATTTT. It specifies CASSLAGGFGTDTQYF. Based on the CDR3 plus reference TRBV5-1 and TRBJ2-3, the full variable domain is KAGVTQTPRYLIKTRGQQVTLSCSPISGHRSVSWYQQTPGQGLQFLFEYFSETQRNKGNFPGRFSGRQFSNSRSEMNVSTLELGDSALYLCASSLAGGFGTDTQYFGPGTRLTVL.

V is TRBV3-1 (or the pseudogene TRBV3-2) and J is TRBJ1-1; possible D gene TRBD1, 6 bases. CDR1 is LGHDT, CDR2 YNNKEL, per germline (reference sequence). This CDR3 comprises 14 residues. With 4 bases removed from V and 4 bases from J, the gap between germline ends came to 13 bases. The CDR3 reads CASSPIVRGTEAFF. CDR3 nucleotides: TGTGCCAGCAGCCCGATCGTCAGGGGCACTGAAGCTTTCTTT.

The chain joins TRBV6-2 or TRBV6-3 to TRBJ2-7; D gene ambiguous. Trimming removed 4 bases at V and 13 bases at J, with 11 bases between. The CDR3 totals 10 residues. The germline V gene has CDR1 MNHEY and CDR2 SVGEGT. CDR3 in DNA: TGTGCCAGCAGTTCTCTGCACCTATACTTC. Translation: CASSSLHLYF.

This clone was observed a single time. The J gene is TRBJ1-2, the V gene TRBV12-3 or TRBV12-4; TRBD1 agrees at 9 bases. V was clipped by 1 base and J by 14 bases; unmatched bases: 8. The CDR3 runs to 13 residues. DNA for the CDR3: TGTGCCAGCAGTTTAGGACCACAGGGGGCGGTTACCTTC. It translates to CASSLGPQGAVTF.

V usage is TRBV11-2 and J usage is TRBJ2-5; D unclear. The CDR3 loop spans 14 amino acids. Deletions cut 4 bases from V and 7 bases from J, with 16 bases between. Germline CDR1 reads SGHAT; CDR2 reads FQNNGV. CDR3 sequence reads: CASSSPSPPGTQYF. The DNA for the CDR3 is TGTGCCAGCAGCTCGCCTTCGCCTCCGGGGACCCAGTACTTC.

J is TRBJ2-2 and V is TRBV10-3; 12 bases agree with TRBD1. Germline values: CDR1 ENHRY, CDR2 SYGVKD. The CDR3 length is 18 residues. Losses at the gene ends were 6 bases for V and 7 bases for J; bases not matched to a gene: 15. The CDR3 bases are TGTGCCATCAGGCCCGGGACAGGGGGCGCAGGGGGGATCGGGGAGCTGTTTTTT. As protein: CAIRPGTGGAGGIGELFF.

J is TRBJ2-7 and V is TRBV19; possibly TRBD1 or TRBD2 for D (6 bases each). CDR1 and CDR2 from the germline V gene are LNHDA and SQIVND (reference sequence). V dropped 3 bases and J dropped 6 bases, with 18 bases sitting between them. This CDR3 region has 15 residues. The CDR3 sequence: CASSIGGTSTLEQYF. The CDR3 DNA sequence: TGTGCCAGTAGTATTGGGGGCACTAGCACTCTCGAGCAGTACTTC.

This rearrangement joins TRBV28 to TRBJ1-2; possibly TRBD1 for D (5 bases). Trimming removed 6 bases from V and 11 bases from J, with 25 bases in between. This CDR3 has 15 residues. Germline V CDR1 and CDR2: MDHEN, SYDVKM. The DNA for the CDR3 is TGTGCCAGCAGCTCTCCGAACAGGAAGGGGATGCGATACACCTTC. Its translation is CASSSPNRKGMRYTF.

The J gene is TRBJ1-4, the V gene TRBV28; D unresolved. Trimming took 6 bases from V and 1 from J, leaving 12 bases between them. CDR1 MDHEN and CDR2 SYDVKM come from the germline V gene. The CDR3 has 15 residues. CDR3 nucleotides: TGTGCCAGCAGCCCCACAGCAAAAACTAATGAAAAACTGTTTTTT. Encoded protein: CASSPTAKTNEKLFF.

This chain joins TRBV30 and TRBJ1-3; 7 bases map to TRBD1. Per the germline V gene, CDR1 is GTSNPN and CDR2 is SVGIG (reference sequence). The CDR3 contains 15 residues. V lost 3 bases and J lost 2; bases outside the gene matches: 7. CDR3 DNA sequence: TGTGCCTGGAGCGCGACAGGGAATACTGGAAACACCATATATTTT. The encoded protein is CAWSATGNTGNTIYF.

The rearrangement links TRBV5-1 to TRBJ2-3, with 7 positions matching TRBD1. Germline assignment: CDR1 SGHRS and CDR2 YFSETQ. The CDR3 runs 17 residues. The junction had 22 bases not matched to a gene; V was cut back by 9 bases and J by 6 bases. CDR3 coding DNA: TGCGCCACGTCCGCGACCCGACAGGGCATCGGTGGGGATACGCAGTATTTT. Its translation is CATSATRQGIGGDTQYF.